The 27 T cell receptor beta chains given below trace back to one sample, sequenced in a study of neurological immune-mediated disorders. TCRdb passed the 5' RACE reads through MiXCR, listing each CDR3 protein once. The sample holds approximately 40,000 distinct CDR3 sequences, more than 4.5% seen once. What was sequenced was CD4+ T cells from blood. These receptors came from a man younger than 30 in good health.

This clonotype has a count of ten or more. The CDR3 region has the DNA TGTGCCAGCAGCTCCCTGGGAGTTCAGGAGCAGTTCTTC. It codes for CASSSLGVQEQFF. V is TRBV7-3 and J is TRBJ2-1, with D possibly matching TRBD2 (5 bases). Germline V lookup: CDR1 SGHTA, CDR2 FQGTGA. This CDR3 has 13 amino acids. Trimming removed 4 bases from V and 10 bases from J, with 14 bases in between.

This clonotype was seen repeatedly, ten times or more. This chain connects TRBV7-2 to TRBJ2-1, with a possible D match to TRBD1 (6 bases). V was trimmed by 5 bases and J by 7 bases, leaving 12 bases between them. Looked up from germline, CDR1 is SGHTA and CDR2 is FQGNSA. CDR3 length equals 13 residues. CDR3 protein: CASSPPGQNEQFF. CDR3 in DNA: TGTGCCAGCAGCCCCCCGGGACAAAATGAGCAGTTCTTC.

This clonotype has a count of ten or more. This chain joins TRBV20-1 and TRBJ1-5, with D maybe TRBD1 (5 bases). CDR3 length equals 19 residues. Germline loops: CDR1 DFQATT, CDR2 SNEGSKA (reference sequence). V was pared by 0 bases and J by 3 bases, with 24 bases between. The CDR3, as DNA: TGCAGTGCTAGAGATAAGTATAACCCGGGGACGGATTACAATCAGCCCCAGCATTTT. It codes for CSARDKYNPGTDYNQPQHF.

In this sample, this clonotype turned up many times. V usage is TRBV19 and J usage is TRBJ2-6; D perhaps matches TRBD1 (5 bases). V shed 4 bases and J shed 1 base, with 14 bases lying between them. There are 17 residues in the CDR3. Per germline, CDR1 LNHDA and CDR2 SQIVND (reference sequence). This chain's CDR3 is CASSRGSPMSGANVLTF. Written as DNA, the CDR3 is TGTGCCAGTAGTAGGGGCTCTCCAATGTCTGGGGCCAACGTCCTGACTTTC.

This clonotype has a count of ten or more. The V gene is TRBV10-2, the J gene TRBJ1-6; no definite D call. V lost 8 bases and J 0 bases, leaving 8 bases between the germline ends. In germline, CDR1 is WSHSY, CDR2 SAAADI. CDR3 length equals 14 residues. CDR3 nucleotides: TGCGCCAGCTCGGACGTCTCCTATAATTCACCCCTCCACTTT. It yields the protein CASSDVSYNSPLHF.

This clonotype was detected many times. This chain links TRBV6-5 with TRBJ2-2, with 7 bases aligning to TRBD2. This CDR3 is built from 14 residues. Germline CDR1 reads MNHEY; CDR2 reads SVGAGI. The V segment lost 6 bases and the J segment 6 bases; nucleotides outside the gene matches: 7. The CDR3: CASRNRRGAGELFF. The CDR3 DNA is TGTGCCAGCAGAAACCGACGGGGGGCCGGGGAGCTGTTTTTT.

This clonotype was found many times. This chain uses TRBV25-1 with TRBJ1-2; D call uncertain. The germline gives CDR1 MGHDK, CDR2 SYGVNS. This CDR3 comprises 13 residues. With 2 bases removed from V and 4 bases from J, the gap between germline ends came to 8 bases. CDR3 region: CASSERVGYGYTF. CDR3 nucleotide sequence: TGTGCCAGCAGTGAACGGGTGGGCTATGGCTACACCTTC.

In its sample, this clonotype was seen many times. The V and J genes are TRBV5-6 and TRBJ1-6, with a possible D match to TRBD1 (6 bases). The CDR3 runs to 18 residues. With 3 bases removed from V and 8 bases from J, the gap between germline ends came to 24 bases. CDR1 and CDR2 (germline): SGHDT, YYEEEE. The CDR3 protein is CASSSPSTGLTIDSPLHF. The CDR3 DNA sequence: TGTGCCAGCAGCTCCCCGTCAACAGGGCTCACAATCGATTCACCCCTCCACTTT.

Ten or more counts support this clonotype. The chain carries TRBV29-1 and TRBJ1-2; D possibly corresponds to TRBD1 (5 bases). The germline gives CDR1 SQVTM, CDR2 ANQGSEA. V was cut by 6 bases and J by 4 bases, with 21 bases left in between. The CDR3 consists of 15 residues. DNA of the CDR3: TGCAGCGTCGTCCCCCGGGCCACGAGGGGCTATGGCTACACCTTC. Translated: CSVVPRATRGYGYTF.

This clonotype was counted a few times. The chain carries TRBV7-3 and TRBJ2-1; 10 bases line up with TRBD2. CDR3 size: 15 residues. After removal of 4 bases from V and 7 bases from J, the junction contained 7 bases not matched to a gene. Germline CDR1 is SGHTA and CDR2 is FQGTGA. The DNA of the CDR3 is TGTGCCAGCAGCTCGGTGGCTAGCGGGGGAAATGAGCAGTTCTTC. Translated: CASSSVASGGNEQFF.

There are many counts of this clonotype. The rearrangement joins TRBV10-3 to TRBJ1-5, with D hard to call. The CDR3 extends over 13 amino acids. CDR1 is ENHRY, CDR2 SYGVKD, per germline. Trimming pared 4 bases from V and 0 bases from J, leaving 4 bases between. The CDR3: CAISGNSNQPQHF. CDR3 bases: TGTGCCATCAGTGGAAATAGCAATCAGCCCCAGCATTTT.

This clonotype was detected ten times or more. The rearrangement uses TRBV14 and TRBJ2-7; D gene unclear. Germline CDR1 reads SGHDN; CDR2 reads FVKESK. Trimming stripped 1 base from V and 3 bases from J, with 13 bases between. The CDR3 is made up of 15 amino acids. The chain's CDR3 is CASSQVSWQSYEQYF. In nucleotides, the CDR3 is TGTGCCAGCAGCCAAGTATCGTGGCAGAGCTACGAGCAGTACTTC.

This clonotype has at least ten counts. The chain joins TRBV5-1 to TRBJ1-4; TRBD1 matches at 7 bases. This CDR3 is built from 16 residues. The trim removed 0 bases at V and 8 bases at J, leaving 10 bases unmatched. CDR1 is SGHRS, CDR2 YFSETQ, per germline. The CDR3 coding sequence is TGCGCCAGCAGCTTGGGCGACAGGGAGGTTAGAGAAAAACTGTTTTTT. It codes for CASSLGDREVREKLFF.

By share of the sample, this clonotype is medium-sized. The chain has TRBV12-3 or TRBV12-4 and TRBJ1-2; TRBD1 matches 9 bases. Germline trimming cut 3 bases from V and 4 bases from J; bases unmatched to any gene: 0. This CDR3 contains 13 residues. CDR3 in amino acids: CASSLGQGYGYTF. The CDR3, as DNA: TGTGCCAGCAGTTTGGGACAGGGCTATGGCTACACCTTC.

This clonotype was recorded many times. The chain carries TRBV5-1 and TRBJ1-5, with TRBD1 as a possible D gene (5 bases). This CDR3 comprises 15 residues. The germline CDR1 and CDR2 sequences are SGHRS and YFSETQ. V was trimmed by 2 bases and J by 4 bases, leaving 13 bases between them. This CDR3 reads CASSFYGGDNQPQHF. The CDR3 DNA reads as TGCGCCAGCAGCTTTTATGGAGGGGATAATCAGCCCCAGCATTTT.

This clonotype was seen many times. The chain couples TRBV5-6 to TRBJ1-4; D call uncertain. The V gene's germline CDR1 is SGHDT and CDR2 YYEEEE. This CDR3 region has 15 residues. V was pared by 1 base and J by 3 bases, with 10 bases between. The CDR3 is CASSLLSGANEKLFF. The DNA for the CDR3 is TGTGCCAGCAGCTTGCTATCTGGGGCTAATGAAAAACTGTTTTTT.

This clonotype was counted ten times or more. The chain combines TRBV5-1 with TRBJ2-7; D perhaps matches TRBD1 (5 bases). V was cut by 5 bases and J by 4 bases, with 19 bases left in between. Germline CDR1 and CDR2: SGHRS and YFSETQ. This CDR3 has 15 amino acids. The chain's CDR3 is CASSPWTGRVYEQYF. The CDR3 DNA is TGCGCCAGCAGTCCCTGGACGGGCAGGGTGTACGAGCAGTACTTC.

This clonotype came up many times. V gene TRBV9 combines with J gene TRBJ1-6, with unresolved D. The CDR3 runs to 14 residues. CDR1 is SGDLS, CDR2 YYNGEE, per germline. Trimming left V 4 bases short and J 7 bases short, with 12 bases between. The CDR3: CASSIHDGNSPLHF. The CDR3 DNA is TGTGCCAGCAGCATTCATGACGGGAATTCACCCCTCCACTTT.

This clonotype was detected many times. As DNA, the CDR3 is TGCGCCAGAGGGACAGGCCATGGAAGCCCTGAAGCTTTCTTT. Protein: CARGTGHGSPEAFF. The rearrangement joins TRBV5-1 to TRBJ1-1, with TRBD1 matching 8 bases. The CDR3 has 14 residues. With 8 bases clipped from V and 6 bases from J, the junction kept 12 bases outside the gene matches. Germline CDR1 is SGHRS and CDR2 is YFSETQ.

This clonotype was seen ten or more times. This rearrangement joins TRBV28 to TRBJ1-5; D possibly corresponds to TRBD1 (5 bases). Between the trimmed V and J ends, which lost 4 bases and 4 bases, there was a span of 17 bases. CDR3 length equals 16 residues. The germline V gene encodes CDR1 MDHEN and CDR2 SYDVKM. CDR3: CASSSIQGVGNQPQHF. CDR3 in DNA: TGTGCCAGCAGTTCAATACAAGGGGTGGGGAATCAGCCCCAGCATTTT.

This clonotype was observed at least ten times. This chain connects TRBV20-1 to TRBJ1-5, with a tentative D call TRBD1 (5 bases). Germline CDR1 reads DFQATT; CDR2 reads SNEGSKA (reference sequence). This CDR3 is built from 12 residues. V dropped 6 bases and J dropped 4 bases, with 10 bases sitting between them. The CDR3 nucleotides are TGCAGTGCCATGGCAGGGAATCAGCCCCAGCATTTT. Amino acids: CSAMAGNQPQHF.

In its sample, this clonotype was seen many times. The CDR3 spells CASSLESNTEAFF. The CDR3 DNA reads TGTGCCAGCAGCCTTGAATCGAACACTGAAGCTTTCTTT. The chain uses TRBV7-8 and TRBJ1-1; D is unclear. With 5 bases removed from V and 1 base from J, the gap between germline ends came to 8 bases. This CDR3 has 13 residues. Germline V CDR1 and CDR2: SGHVS, FQNEAQ.

This clonotype occurred many times. This chain links TRBV7-2 with TRBJ1-1; D uncertain. CDR1 is SGHTA and CDR2 is FQGNSA in the germline V gene. The CDR3 runs 13 residues. Trimming shortened V by 8 bases and J by 0 bases, and 10 bases separated the two germline ends. In DNA form, the CDR3 reads TGTGCCAGCCTACGGAGCCTGAACACTGAAGCTTTCTTT. It codes for CASLRSLNTEAFF.

This clonotype was seen ten or more times. The rearrangement joins TRBV6-6 to TRBJ1-1; no clear D gene. CDR1 is MNHNY, CDR2 SVGAGI, per germline (reference sequence). Trimming took 6 bases from V and 8 from J, leaving 10 bases between them. CDR3 length: 11 residues. The CDR3, as DNA: TGTGCCAGCAGCGCCAATGGGGAAGCTTTCTTT. Translated: CASSANGEAFF.

This clonotype was seen ten or more times. The genes are TRBV20-1 and TRBJ1-6; D perhaps matches TRBD1 (6 bases). V was pared by 3 bases and J by 7 bases, with 13 bases between. The CDR3 has 14 residues. Looked up from germline, CDR1 is DFQATT and CDR2 is SNEGSKA (reference sequence). Here the CDR3 reads CSASAQQGNSPLHF. CDR3 nucleotides: TGCAGTGCTAGTGCACAGCAGGGGAATTCACCCCTCCACTTT.

Many counts were recorded for this clonotype. V gene TRBV20-1 combines with J gene TRBJ2-2; D gene ambiguous. The CDR3 runs 13 residues. Trimming pared 6 bases from V and 5 bases from J, leaving 13 bases between. Germline V gene data show CDR1 as DFQATT and CDR2 as SNEGSKA (reference sequence). CDR3 DNA sequence: TGCAGTGCACAAGCTTGGGGTACCGGGGAGCTGTTTTTT. Translated, it gives CSAQAWGTGELFF.

This clonotype was seen ten or more times. This chain joins TRBV7-8 and TRBJ2-2; the match to TRBD2 covers 11 bases. There are 19 residues in the CDR3. The germline V gene has CDR1 SGHVS and CDR2 FQNEAQ. V lost 0 bases, J lost 0 bases, and 6 bases stayed unmatched. As DNA, the CDR3 is TGTGCCAGCAGCTTAGCGCGACTAGCGGGGATATCGAACACCGGGGAGCTGTTTTTT. Its translation: CASSLARLAGISNTGELFF.